These 29 T cell receptor beta chains were sequenced from one sample in a study of T cells in localized non-small cell lung cancer. Produced via immunoSEQ multiplex PCR; TCRdb's table is partial and in-frame only. The table records roughly 48,000 clones, around three quarters of them present only once. Sequencing used PBMCs, obtained before any cancer treatment. Every receptor here comes from a woman aged 40 to 75 with stage II lung adenocarcinoma.

This chain joins TRBV7-2 and TRBJ1-2; the D gene is possibly TRBD1 (5 bases). CDR1 and CDR2 (germline): SGHTA, FQGNSA. The V gene lost 5 bases and the J gene lost 2 bases, with 12 bases spanning the gap. The CDR3 has 14 residues. CDR3: CASSRTSLNYGYTF. The CDR3 nucleotides are TGTGCCAGCAGCCGGACATCTCTAAACTATGGCTACACCTTC.

This chain links TRBV6-1 with TRBJ1-2; tentatively, D is TRBD1 (5 bases). The CDR3 runs 14 residues. The germline V gene encodes CDR1 MNHNS and CDR2 SASEGT. Trimming shortened V by 8 bases and J by 3 bases, and 16 bases separated the two germline ends. The CDR3 is CASGDGDSHYGYTF. The CDR3 region has the DNA TGTGCCAGCGGAGATGGTGACAGCCACTATGGCTACACCTTC.

The chain uses TRBV12-5 and TRBJ1-2, with D unresolved. CDR1 is LGHNT and CDR2 is FRNRAP in the germline V gene. CDR3 length: 12 amino acids. V lost 6 bases and J lost 0, with 5 bases in between. As DNA, the CDR3 is TGTGCTAGTGGGGCGGCTAACTATGGCTACACCTTC. This sequence encodes CASGAANYGYTF.

This clone was seen just once. The CDR3 bases are TGTGCCAGCAGCCCTAGACTCTACAATGAGCAGTTCTTC. Translating gives CASSPRLYNEQFF. The rearrangement joins TRBV7-9 to TRBJ2-1, with D hard to call. V lost 5 bases and J 3 bases, leaving 8 bases between the germline ends. Germline lookup yields CDR1 SEHNR and CDR2 FQNEAQ (reference sequence). The CDR3 spans 13 residues.

V is TRBV7-2 and J is TRBJ2-3, with 11 bases lining up with TRBD2. Germline CDR1 SGHTA, CDR2 FQGNSA. The CDR3 covers 17 residues. V shed 5 bases, J shed 5 bases, and the junction held 12 bases outside the gene matches. Here the CDR3 DNA reads TGTGCCAGCAGCCCGTCCCCCACTAGCGGGGGAATAGATACGCAGTATTTT. This encodes CASSPSPTSGGIDTQYF.

This clone was recorded only once. This chain links TRBV9 with TRBJ2-3; D might be TRBD2 (5 bases). The CDR3 spans 16 residues. V gave up 3 bases and J gave up 1 base, with 15 bases separating them. Germline lookup yields CDR1 SGDLS and CDR2 YYNGEE. CDR3 sequence (DNA): TGTGCCAGCAGCGCCGAGAGTTGGCGGGGCACAGATACGCAGTATTTT. Its translation: CASSAESWRGTDTQYF.

The chain carries TRBV4-1 and TRBJ2-7, with D perhaps matching TRBD1 or TRBD2 (5 bases each). This CDR3 has 17 amino acids. CDR1 is MGHRA and CDR2 is YSYEKL in the germline V gene. Trimming stripped 1 base from V and 2 bases from J, with 18 bases between. CDR3 sequence reads: CASSQVPRAGKPYEQYF. CDR3 coding DNA: TGCGCCAGCAGCCAAGTTCCGAGGGCAGGGAAACCCTACGAGCAGTACTTC.

The gene calls are TRBV19 and TRBJ1-2; D not certain. With 3 bases removed from V and 2 bases from J, the gap between germline ends came to 7 bases. From germline, CDR1 is LNHDA and CDR2 SQIVND (reference sequence). This CDR3 is built from 13 residues. The CDR3 nucleotides read TGTGCCAGTAGTATGACTGGCAACTATGGCTACACCTTC. Protein product: CASSMTGNYGYTF.

The table lists this clone with a few counts. This chain uses TRBV6-1 with TRBJ1-2; 9 nucleotides match TRBD1. Germline CDR1 and CDR2: MNHNS and SASEGT. V trimming: 6 bases; J trimming: 4 bases; junction bases outside the gene matches: 9. The CDR3 extends over 15 amino acids. The CDR3 coding sequence is TGTGCCAGCAGGAGTACAGGGGGCGCTGGCTATGGCTACACCTTC. Its protein product is CASRSTGGAGYGYTF.

The J gene is TRBJ1-1, the V gene TRBV27; the D gene is possibly TRBD1 (5 bases). This CDR3 region has 14 residues. V gave up 6 bases and J gave up 4 bases, with 15 bases separating them. Germline V gives CDR1 MNHEY, CDR2 SMNVEV (reference sequence). CDR3 sequence: CASRLGSGTTEAFF. In DNA, the CDR3 is TGTGCCAGCAGACTGGGGTCAGGGACCACTGAAGCTTTCTTT.

The V gene is TRBV18, the J gene TRBJ2-1; weak D call: TRBD2 (5 bases). The V and J ends lost 0 bases and 7 bases respectively, with 16 bases between them. The CDR3 contains 16 residues. Germline loops: CDR1 KGHSH, CDR2 LQKENI. In DNA, the CDR3 is TGTGCCAGCTCACCACCGGAGGCTCCTGGTGGGAATGAGCAGTTCTTC. It codes for CASSPPEAPGGNEQFF.

The chain has TRBV2 and TRBJ2-7, with a weak D call TRBD2 (5 bases). Germline assignment: CDR1 SNHLY and CDR2 FYNNEI. The CDR3 is made up of 14 amino acids. Trimming removed 8 bases at V and 3 bases at J, with 17 bases between. This chain's CDR3 is CASLQDSGYYEQYF. CDR3 sequence (DNA): TGTGCCAGCCTCCAGGACTCCGGATACTACGAGCAGTACTTC.

The rearrangement joins TRBV19 to TRBJ2-1; 11 positions agree with TRBD2. Germline CDR1 is LNHDA and CDR2 is SQIVND (reference sequence). The CDR3 has 15 amino acids. Trimming at V came to 3 bases and at J to 8 bases, leaving 6 bases not matched to a gene. CDR3 bases: TGTGCCAGTAGTATTCGACTAGCGGGGTTTGATGAGCAGTTCTTC. It yields the protein CASSIRLAGFDEQFF.

This clone has more than one count but fewer than ten. The J gene is TRBJ1-4, the V gene TRBV2, with 9 bases aligning to TRBD1. V trimming: 3 bases; J trimming: 8 bases; junction bases outside the gene matches: 7. From germline, CDR1 is SNHLY and CDR2 FYNNEI. There are 15 residues in the CDR3. CDR3 DNA: TGTGCCAGCAGTGATGTATCGGACAGGGGAGAAAAACTGTTTTTT. It is translated as CASSDVSDRGEKLFF.

The CDR3 here is CASSRQGSTGELFF. Here the CDR3 DNA reads TGTGCCAGCAGTCGACAGGGAAGCACCGGGGAGCTGTTTTTT. The chain links TRBV25-1 to TRBJ2-2; 7 bases agree with TRBD1. CDR3 size: 14 residues. The V gene end was trimmed by 5 bases and the J gene end by 4 bases; junction bases not matched to a gene: 4. Germline CDR1 and CDR2: MGHDK and SYGVNS.

This chain joins TRBV6-6 and TRBJ2-7, with TRBD1 matching over 7 bases. The CDR3 is made up of 14 amino acids. The V gene's germline CDR1 is MNHNY and CDR2 SVGAGI (reference sequence). With 9 bases clipped from V and 5 bases from J, the junction kept 13 bases outside the gene matches. CDR3 nucleotides: TGTGCCAGTACGAAAGAGGGGGCGCGTAACGAGCAGTACTTC. Residues: CASTKEGARNEQYF.

The chain couples TRBV5-1 to TRBJ2-3, with TRBD2 matching 9 bases. Per the germline V gene, CDR1 is SGHRS and CDR2 is YFSETQ. Trimming at V came to 0 bases and at J to 0 bases, leaving 5 bases not matched to a gene. This CDR3 spans 17 amino acids. The CDR3 loop reads CASSLGFSGGSTDTQYF. The CDR3 bases are TGCGCCAGCAGCTTGGGCTTTAGCGGGGGAAGCACAGATACGCAGTATTTT.

The CDR3 DNA reads as TGTGCCTGGAGCGACCCAGACAAACTTAACACTGAAGCTTTCTTT. Translating gives CAWSDPDKLNTEAFF. This chain links TRBV30 with TRBJ1-1; unclear D gene. The V gene lost 3 bases and the J gene lost 2 bases, with 16 bases spanning the gap. The germline V gene has CDR1 GTSNPN and CDR2 SVGIG (reference sequence). The CDR3 covers 15 residues.

This sequence joins TRBV29-1 and TRBJ1-2; D unresolved. Germline V gene lookup returns CDR1 SQVTM and CDR2 ANQGSEA. This CDR3 comprises 11 residues. Trimming removed 6 bases from V and 7 bases from J, with 12 bases in between. The CDR3: CSVPREGGYTF. CDR3 coding DNA: TGCAGCGTCCCGAGGGAGGGTGGCTACACCTTC. Complete variable domain (other parts from reference TRBV29-1 and TRBJ1-2): SAVISQKPSRDICQRGTSLTIQCQVDSQVTMMFWYRQQPGQSLTLIATANQGSEATYESGFVIDKFPISRPNLTFSTLTVSNMSPEDSSIYLCSVPREGGYTFGSGTRLTVV.

The rearrangement links TRBV5-1 to TRBJ2-1, with TRBD2 identical over 12 bases. This CDR3 contains 16 residues. Trimming took 3 bases from V and 3 from J; bases not matched to a gene: 4. Germline CDR1 and CDR2: SGHRS and YFSETQ. DNA for the CDR3: TGCGCCAGCAGCTCAACTAGCGGGGGGCGCTACAATGAGCAGTTCTTC. It is translated as CASSSTSGGRYNEQFF.

A single count supports this clone. V is TRBV19 and J is TRBJ1-4; 9 bases fit TRBD1. Germline values: CDR1 LNHDA, CDR2 SQIVND (reference sequence). There are 18 residues in the CDR3. The V segment lost 5 bases and the J segment 8 bases; nucleotides outside the gene matches: 18. The CDR3 here is CASSPRQGGTLSPEKLFF. The CDR3 DNA sequence: TGTGCCAGTAGTCCCCGACAGGGGGGAACCCTTAGCCCAGAAAAACTGTTTTTT.

The chain is built from TRBV5-1 and TRBJ2-3; D remains ambiguous. Germline CDR1 reads SGHRS; CDR2 reads YFSETQ. Trimming cost V 7 bases and J 1 base, with 13 bases left between them. The CDR3 contains 14 residues. Here the CDR3 DNA reads TGCGCCAGCTCCTCCGGCCTCGGCACAGATACGCAGTATTTT. Amino acid sequence: CASSSGLGTDTQYF.

J is TRBJ1-1 and V is TRBV19, with a possible D match to TRBD1 (6 bases). V shed 5 bases and J shed 5 bases, with 18 bases lying between them. The germline gives CDR1 LNHDA, CDR2 SQIVND (reference sequence). The CDR3 has 15 amino acids. This chain's CDR3 is CASSESRRGGTEAFF. The CDR3 nucleotides are TGTGCCAGTAGTGAATCCCGCAGGGGAGGGACTGAAGCTTTCTTT.

V is TRBV7-8 and J is TRBJ2-5; D uncertain. CDR1 SGHVS and CDR2 FQNEAQ come from the germline V gene. The CDR3 is made up of 13 amino acids. V was pared by 6 bases and J by 5 bases, with 13 bases between. CDR3 nucleotides: TGTGCCAGCAGTTTTGCTGGGGTTGAGACCCAGTACTTC. It yields the protein CASSFAGVETQYF.

CDR3 DNA: TGTGCCAGCAGCTCGGGGACAGGGGTCGAGCAGTACTTC. Its translation is CASSSGTGVEQYF. The chain combines TRBV5-4 with TRBJ2-7; 10 nucleotides match TRBD1. The V gene end was trimmed by 3 bases and the J gene end by 6 bases; junction bases not matched to a gene: 3. The CDR3 has 13 residues. Germline loops: CDR1 SGHNT, CDR2 YYREEE (reference sequence).

The V call is TRBV7-3, the J call TRBJ2-1; the D call may be TRBD1 or TRBD2 (5 bases each). Trimming left V 5 bases short and J 4 bases short, with 18 bases between. This CDR3 spans 16 amino acids. The germline V gene encodes CDR1 SGHTA and CDR2 FQGTGA. The CDR3 DNA follows: TGTGCCAGCAGCCTCCGGTCCGGGACGCCTTACAATGAGCAGTTCTTC. It translates to CASSLRSGTPYNEQFF.

The chain has TRBV6-5 and TRBJ2-7; D unresolved. CDR1 is MNHEY, CDR2 SVGAGI, per germline. Trimming removed 7 bases from V and 3 bases from J, with 16 bases in between. The CDR3 is 14 residues long. The CDR3 here is CASTPRIGIYEQYF. DNA for the CDR3: TGTGCCAGCACCCCGAGGATAGGAATCTACGAGCAGTACTTC.

J is TRBJ2-6 and V is TRBV5-1; 9 bases match TRBD1. This CDR3 has 16 residues. V dropped 4 bases and J dropped 2; count of bases not matched to a gene: 4. From germline, CDR1 is SGHRS and CDR2 YFSETQ. DNA for the CDR3: TGCGCCAGCAGCGAGGGACAGGGCGCTGGGGCCAACGTCCTGACTTTC. Its protein product is CASSEGQGAGANVLTF.

The rearrangement links TRBV25-1 to TRBJ1-1; no definite D call. Germline V gives CDR1 MGHDK, CDR2 SYGVNS. With 3 bases removed from V and 1 base from J, the gap between germline ends came to 9 bases. The CDR3 extends over 14 amino acids. The CDR3 reads CASSDGVWNTEAFF. The CDR3 DNA follows: TGTGCCAGCAGTGATGGGGTCTGGAACACTGAAGCTTTCTTT.